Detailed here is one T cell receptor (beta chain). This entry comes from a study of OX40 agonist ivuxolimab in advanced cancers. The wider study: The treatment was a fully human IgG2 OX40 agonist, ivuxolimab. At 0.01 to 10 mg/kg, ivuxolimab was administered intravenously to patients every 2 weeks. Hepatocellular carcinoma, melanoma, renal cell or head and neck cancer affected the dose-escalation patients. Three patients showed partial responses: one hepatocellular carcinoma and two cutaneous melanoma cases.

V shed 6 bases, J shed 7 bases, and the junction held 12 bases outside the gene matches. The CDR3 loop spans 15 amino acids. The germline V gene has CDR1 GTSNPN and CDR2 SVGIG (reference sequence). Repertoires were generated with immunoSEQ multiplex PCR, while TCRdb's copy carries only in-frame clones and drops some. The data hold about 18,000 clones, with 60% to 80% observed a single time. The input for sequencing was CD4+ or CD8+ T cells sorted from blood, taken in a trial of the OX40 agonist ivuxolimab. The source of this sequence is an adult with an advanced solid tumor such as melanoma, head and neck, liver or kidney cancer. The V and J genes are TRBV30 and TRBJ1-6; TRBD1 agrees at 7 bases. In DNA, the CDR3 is TGTGCCTGCCAGGGGGGTACGGGGTCCAATTCACCCCTCCACTTT. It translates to CACQGGTGSNSPLHF. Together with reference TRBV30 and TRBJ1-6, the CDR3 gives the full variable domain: SQTIHQWPATLVQPVGSPLSLECTVEGTSNPNLYWYRQAAGRGLQLLFYSVGIGQISSEVPQNLSASRPQDRQFILSSKKLLLSDSGFYLCACQGGTGSNSPLHFGNGTRLTVT.